What follows are 16 T cell receptor beta chains derived from one specimen sequenced in a study of long-term antiretroviral therapy in people with HIV. It was version v3.0 of the immunoSEQ assay that was run at survey level. Clones were sequenced by immunoSEQ multiplex PCR, and TCRdb holds only the in-frame ones, with some missing. The sample lists fewer than 30,000 clones, approximately 83% occurring once. The starting material was unsorted PBMCs, obtained 0.7 years before starting antiretroviral therapy. These receptors all come from a man under 40 with HIV.

Only one count was recorded for this clone. The chain is built from TRBV7-2 and TRBJ2-3, with D unclear. Germline V lookup: CDR1 SGHTA, CDR2 FQGNSA. V lost 2 bases to trimming and J lost 6 bases, with 3 bases between them. CDR3 length equals 11 residues. This CDR3 is CASSLKDTQYF. The CDR3 DNA reads TGTGCCAGCAGCTTAAAGGATACGCAGTATTTT.

This chain links TRBV18 with TRBJ1-1; TRBD1 agrees at 8 bases. CDR1 is KGHSH and CDR2 is LQKENI in the germline V gene. Unmatched junction bases numbered 3, after V lost 2 bases and J lost 1 base. This CDR3 spans 15 amino acids. The CDR3 sequence is CASSPAGGANTEAFF. The CDR3 coding sequence is TGTGCCAGCTCACCAGCAGGGGGCGCGAACACTGAAGCTTTCTTT.

The chain couples TRBV19 to TRBJ1-1; D not certain. V was pared by 0 bases and J by 11 bases, with 16 bases between. Germline CDR1 and CDR2: LNHDA and SQIVND (reference sequence). CDR3 length: 14 amino acids. The CDR3 is CASSIDQRSGKAFF. CDR3 nucleotide sequence: TGTGCCAGTAGTATAGATCAGAGATCGGGCAAGGCTTTCTTT.

This clone has just a few counts. The chain uses TRBV5-4 and TRBJ2-7; the D call may be TRBD1 or TRBD2 (6 bases each). Trimming stripped 1 base from V and 1 base from J, with 15 bases between. Germline V gene data show CDR1 as SGHNT and CDR2 as YYREEE (reference sequence). The CDR3 runs to 16 residues. The CDR3 protein is CASSLLGGTWSYEQYF. CDR3 sequence (DNA): TGTGCCAGCAGCTTGTTAGGGGGGACTTGGTCCTACGAGCAGTACTTC.

This clone has more than one count but fewer than ten. V is TRBV30 and J is TRBJ1-5; unclear D gene. CDR3 size: 14 residues. Germline lookup yields CDR1 GTSNPN and CDR2 SVGIG (reference sequence). Trimming cost V 1 base and J 0 bases, with 7 bases left between them. The CDR3 bases are TGTGCCTGGAGTGCTGTCAGTAGCAATCAGCCCCAGCATTTT. This codes for CAWSAVSSNQPQHF.

The V call is TRBV11-2, the J call TRBJ1-1; D may be TRBD1 (5 bases). This CDR3 is built from 14 residues. Trimming pared 3 bases from V and 4 bases from J, leaving 12 bases between. CDR1 is SGHAT, CDR2 FQNNGV, per germline. CDR3 region: CASSLGVGGTEAFF. In DNA form, the CDR3 reads TGTGCCAGCAGCTTGGGGGTGGGCGGCACTGAAGCTTTCTTT.

The CDR3 reads CASSKARGLSNQPQHF. In DNA form, the CDR3 reads TGTGCCAGCAGCAAAGCGAGGGGGCTGAGCAATCAGCCCCAGCATTTT. The chain couples TRBV21-1 to TRBJ1-5; the tabulated D call, TRBD1, remains unverified against the DNA. TRBV21-1 is a pseudogene segment. The CDR3 is 16 amino acids.

The V gene is TRBV7-8, the J gene TRBJ2-2; 9 bases align to TRBD2. This CDR3 contains 17 residues. With 1 base clipped from V and 0 bases from J, the junction kept 3 bases outside the gene matches. Germline values: CDR1 SGHVS, CDR2 FQNEAQ. The CDR3, as DNA: TGTGCCAGCAGCTTAGGACTAGCGGAGGCGAACACCGGGGAGCTGTTTTTT. Its translation is CASSLGLAEANTGELFF.

The chain uses TRBV5-6 and TRBJ1-3, with 7 bases that match TRBD1. The CDR3 consists of 16 residues. V gave up 0 bases and J gave up 2 bases; unmatched junction bases: 5. From germline, CDR1 is SGHDT and CDR2 YYEEEE. The CDR3 loop is CASSLGPTGTGNTIYF. CDR3 coding DNA: TGTGCCAGCAGCTTGGGACCGACAGGGACTGGAAACACCATATATTTT.

This clone appeared a single time. The chain recombines TRBV4-1 with TRBJ1-5, with 9 positions matching TRBD1. This CDR3 has 16 residues. The trim removed 4 bases at V and 0 bases at J, leaving 4 bases unmatched. Per the germline V gene, CDR1 is MGHRA and CDR2 is YSYEKL. The DNA of the CDR3 is TGCGCCAGCAGCCCCAGGACAGGGGCTAGCAATCAGCCCCAGCATTTT. Translated, it gives CASSPRTGASNQPQHF.

V is TRBV6-6 and J is TRBJ2-7; 7 bases align to TRBD2. The trim removed 8 bases at V and 9 bases at J, leaving 13 bases unmatched. From germline, CDR1 is MNHNY and CDR2 SVGAGI (reference sequence). CDR3 size: 13 residues. The CDR3 DNA sequence: TGTGCCAGCGCCCGGGGAGGGGCCGCCGGGCAGTACTTC. The encoded protein is CASARGGAAGQYF.

This clone was seen a handful of times. The rearrangement joins TRBV19 to TRBJ2-7, with D perhaps TRBD2 (6 bases). CDR1 is LNHDA and CDR2 is SQIVND in the germline V gene (reference sequence). The V and J ends lost 1 base and 3 bases respectively, with 10 bases between them. The CDR3 length is 14 residues. CDR3 region: CASSIAGVVYEQYF. The CDR3 DNA sequence: TGTGCCAGTAGTATAGCGGGAGTAGTCTACGAGCAGTACTTC. Supplemented by reference TRBV19 and TRBJ2-7, the full variable domain reads DGGITQSPKYLFRKEGQNVTLSCEQNLNHDAMYWYRQDPGQGLRLIYYSQIVNDFQKGDIAEGYSVSREKKESFPLTVTSAQKNPTAFYLCASSIAGVVYEQYFGPGTRLTVT.

The gene calls are TRBV10-3 and TRBJ2-2; either TRBD1 or TRBD2 may fit D (5 bases each). The CDR3 is made up of 17 amino acids. V lost 8 bases, J lost 5 bases, and 24 bases lay in between. CDR1 and CDR2 from the germline V gene are ENHRY and SYGVKD. The CDR3 sequence is CAIGSGTKARGTGELFF. The CDR3 nucleotides are TGTGCCATCGGATCCGGGACCAAGGCGCGAGGGACCGGGGAGCTGTTTTTT.

This clone is large in the sample. The rearrangement links TRBV11-2 to TRBJ1-2; D ambiguous. V was pared by 5 bases and J by 8 bases, with 18 bases between. The CDR3 runs to 14 residues. Germline V gene lookup returns CDR1 SGHAT and CDR2 FQNNGV. The CDR3 region is CASSPSGPVRGYTF. In DNA form, the CDR3 reads TGTGCCAGCAGCCCCTCTGGGCCCGTTAGGGGCTACACCTTC.

This clone was observed a few times. The chain employs TRBV10-2 and TRBJ1-6, with TRBD1 matching 12 bases. Germline trimming cut 3 bases from V and 9 bases from J; bases unmatched to any gene: 3. The CDR3 has 15 amino acids. The V gene's germline CDR1 is WSHSY and CDR2 SAAADI. DNA of the CDR3: TGCGCCAGCAGTGAAGGGACAGGGGGCCGTTCACCCCTCCACTTT. It yields the protein CASSEGTGGRSPLHF.

The chain recombines TRBV28 with TRBJ2-7; the D gene could be TRBD1 or TRBD2 (7 bases each). This CDR3 region has 14 residues. The V end lost 5 bases, the J end lost 3 bases, and 14 bases lay between the germline ends. CDR1 and CDR2 from the germline V gene are MDHEN and SYDVKM. In DNA, the CDR3 is TGTGCCAGCAGTCAACCAGGGGGGGTCTACGAGCAGTACTTC. This codes for CASSQPGGVYEQYF.